Each of the 4 T cell receptor beta chains below was sequenced from the same sample in a study of blood T cell repertoires in COVID-19. Produced via immunoSEQ multiplex PCR; TCRdb's table is partial and in-frame only. The sample has 200,000 to 250,000 clones, more than 80% seen once; the top ten hold about 1%. The material sequenced was PBMCs or T cells enriched from blood (not recorded which). These receptor sequences come from a man between 50 and 59 years old who had been exposed to COVID-19.

The rearrangement links TRBV6-5 to TRBJ2-7, with D unclear. The CDR3 is 11 amino acids. Deletions cut 11 bases from V and 1 base from J, with 9 bases between. Germline-derived CDR1 and CDR2 are MNHEY and SVGAGI. CDR3 sequence (DNA): TGTGCCTCGGGTTCGTCCTACGAGCAGTACTTC. It codes for CASGSSYEQYF.

This clone was seen a few times. The chain combines TRBV28 with TRBJ1-2, with D possibly being TRBD1 (5 bases). The CDR3 covers 14 residues. Per germline, CDR1 MDHEN and CDR2 SYDVKM. Trimming removed 3 bases from V and 1 base from J, with 9 bases in between. The CDR3 DNA reads TGTGCCAGCAGTTTTAGGGGACTTAACTATGGCTACACCTTC. Protein sequence: CASSFRGLNYGYTF.

The CDR3 protein is CASSRNQAGLNEKLFF. The CDR3 DNA follows: TGTGCCAGCAGCCGGAATCAAGCGGGGCTCAATGAAAAACTGTTTTTT. The chain couples TRBV3-1 (or the pseudogene TRBV3-2) to TRBJ1-4; tentatively, D is TRBD1 (5 bases). Trimming removed 4 bases at V and 5 bases at J, with 17 bases between. CDR1 is LGHDT, CDR2 YNNKEL, per germline (reference sequence). This CDR3 spans 16 amino acids.

The V gene is TRBV5-1, the J gene TRBJ2-1; 7 bases match TRBD2. This CDR3 is 14 amino acids long. The V gene's germline CDR1 is SGHRS and CDR2 YFSETQ. V was pared by 0 bases and J by 8 bases, with 5 bases of the junction left unmatched. CDR3 loop: CASSLGTSSDEQFF. As DNA, the CDR3 is TGCGCCAGCAGCTTGGGGACTAGTAGCGATGAGCAGTTCTTC.